These 25 T cell receptor beta chains came from one sample sequenced in a study of T cell responses to AZD1222 COVID-19 vaccine. Using immunoSEQ multiplex PCR, the repertoire was profiled, and TCRdb retains in-frame clones only, with some absent. The sample holds over 150,000 clones, approximately 92% seen once. Sequenced here: peripheral blood, sampled on day 0 of AZD1222 vaccination. The receptors shown here come from an adult in good health.

The V and J genes are TRBV5-5 and TRBJ1-1, with D unresolved. The V and J ends lost 4 bases and 7 bases respectively, with 17 bases between them. The CDR3 is 14 residues long. CDR1 and CDR2 from the germline V gene are SGHKS and YYEKEE (reference sequence). The CDR3 loop is CASSLGPGRDEAFF. Written as DNA, the CDR3 is TGTGCCAGCAGCCTTGGACCCGGTAGGGATGAAGCTTTCTTT.

V is TRBV6-6 and J is TRBJ1-1; D is ambiguous. V was trimmed by 4 bases and J by 1 base, leaving 13 bases between them. Germline lookup yields CDR1 MNHNY and CDR2 SVGAGI (reference sequence). The CDR3 has 15 amino acids. This CDR3 is CASSSELTKNTEAFF. The CDR3 DNA is TGTGCCAGCAGTTCGGAATTGACAAAGAACACTGAAGCTTTCTTT.

The chain links TRBV29-1 to TRBJ2-3, with 9 bases identical to TRBD1. CDR1 is SQVTM and CDR2 is ANQGSEA in the germline V gene. The CDR3 runs to 14 residues. Germline trimming cut 4 bases from V and 3 bases from J; bases unmatched to any gene: 5. CDR3 sequence (DNA): TGCAGCGTTGGTGGACAGGGGATAACAGATACGCAGTATTTT. Protein: CSVGGQGITDTQYF.

The sample holds many counts of this clone. This chain uses TRBV11-1 with TRBJ1-1; 7 nucleotides line up with TRBD1. V lost 5 bases and J lost 1; bases outside the gene matches: 4. The germline V gene has CDR1 SGHAT and CDR2 FQDESV (reference sequence). The CDR3 has 14 residues. CDR3 nucleotide sequence: TGTGCCAGCAGCCCCCGGACAGGGAACACTGAAGCTTTCTTT. Translated: CASSPRTGNTEAFF.

The CDR3 loop is CASSLGPHVSGGITEAFF. The CDR3 DNA follows: TGTGCCAGCAGTTTAGGCCCTCATGTCTCAGGGGGGATCACTGAAGCTTTCTTT. The chain combines TRBV27 with TRBJ1-1; 7 bases map to TRBD1. CDR3 length: 18 amino acids. Germline V gives CDR1 MNHEY, CDR2 SMNVEV (reference sequence). V was clipped by 2 bases and J by 4 bases; unmatched bases: 16.

This rearrangement joins TRBV3-1 (or the pseudogene TRBV3-2) to TRBJ2-7, with D unclear. The V gene's germline CDR1 is LGHDT and CDR2 YNNKEL (reference sequence). CDR3 size: 13 residues. V gave up 0 bases and J gave up 5 bases, with 8 bases separating them. The CDR3 DNA follows: TGTGCCAGCAGCCAAGATGGGTTCGACGAGCAGTACTTC. It translates to CASSQDGFDEQYF.

V gene TRBV5-1 combines with J gene TRBJ2-2; 8 bases map to TRBD2. V lost 0 bases, J lost 3 bases, and 7 bases stayed unmatched. Germline CDR1 is SGHRS and CDR2 is YFSETQ. The CDR3 has 17 residues. The CDR3 nucleotides are TGCGCCAGCAGCTTGGGGCTTCTAGCGGGTCACACCGGGGAGCTGTTTTTT. This codes for CASSLGLLAGHTGELFF.

V and J are TRBV5-1 and TRBJ2-3; 10 nucleotides match TRBD2. This CDR3 is built from 15 residues. Looked up from germline, CDR1 is SGHRS and CDR2 is YFSETQ. The junction had 4 bases not matched to a gene; V was cut back by 0 bases and J by 6 bases. The CDR3 coding sequence is TGCGCCAGCAGCTTGGCCTTTAGCGGGAGGGATACGCAGTATTTT. Protein sequence: CASSLAFSGRDTQYF. Looking up the rest from reference TRBV5-1 and TRBJ2-3 gives the full variable domain: KAGVTQTPRYLIKTRGQQVTLSCSPISGHRSVSWYQQTPGQGLQFLFEYFSETQRNKGNFPGRFSGRQFSNSRSEMNVSTLELGDSALYLCASSLAFSGRDTQYFGPGTRLTVL.

This clone has a single count. V and J are TRBV5-5 and TRBJ1-2, with TRBD1 matching 7 bases. Germline V gene lookup returns CDR1 SGHKS and CDR2 YYEKEE (reference sequence). The CDR3 covers 15 residues. V dropped 2 bases and J dropped 8; count of bases not matched to a gene: 12. The CDR3 is CASSFGKGGAGGYTF. The DNA for the CDR3 is TGTGCCAGCAGCTTTGGAAAAGGGGGCGCAGGGGGCTACACCTTC.

The V and J genes are TRBV12-3 or TRBV12-4 and TRBJ1-4; perhaps TRBD1 as D (6 bases). The V end was cut by 3 bases, the J end by 7 bases, with 9 bases between. This CDR3 contains 13 residues. DNA of the CDR3: TGTGCCAGCAGTTTGAGGGGGAGTGAAAAACTGTTTTTT. Encoded protein: CASSLRGSEKLFF.

Here the CDR3 DNA reads TGTGCCAGCAGCGTAGGGCGGATCTCTTATGGCTACACCTTC. Translation: CASSVGRISYGYTF. The genes are TRBV9 and TRBJ1-2; no firm D call. This CDR3 is built from 14 residues. V shed 0 bases and J shed 5 bases, with 11 bases lying between them. Germline-derived CDR1 and CDR2 are SGDLS and YYNGEE. The full variable domain, rest sourced from reference TRBV9 and TRBJ1-2, is DSGVTQTPKHLITATGQRVTLRCSPRSGDLSVYWYQQSLDQGLQFLIQYYNGEERAKGNILERFSAQQFPDLHSELNLSSLELGDSALYFCASSVGRISYGYTFGSGTRLTVV.

The CDR3 reads CASSPWSDRQKNTEAFF. The DNA of the CDR3 is TGTGCCAGCAGTCCATGGTCGGACAGACAGAAGAACACTGAAGCTTTCTTT. This chain joins TRBV6-2 or TRBV6-3 and TRBJ1-1; D possibly corresponds to TRBD1 (6 bases). The CDR3 is 17 residues long. V was trimmed by 5 bases and J by 1 base, leaving 20 bases between them. Germline loops: CDR1 MNHEY, CDR2 SVGEGT.

This chain joins TRBV6-1 and TRBJ2-3, with TRBD2 matching over 10 bases. Germline loops: CDR1 MNHNS, CDR2 SASEGT. This CDR3 region has 14 residues. The trim removed 2 bases at V and 4 bases at J, leaving 0 bases unmatched. This chain's CDR3 is CASSELAGADTQYF. Here the CDR3 DNA reads TGTGCCAGCAGTGAACTAGCGGGAGCAGATACGCAGTATTTT.

The gene calls are TRBV19 and TRBJ1-1; 8 bases fit TRBD1. The germline CDR1 and CDR2 sequences are LNHDA and SQIVND (reference sequence). The V and J ends lost 5 bases and 0 bases, in that order; junction bases with no gene match: 11. CDR3 length equals 17 residues. In nucleotides, the CDR3 is TGTGCCAGTAGTTTTTTCGGACAGGGCACTTTGAACACTGAAGCTTTCTTT. Amino acid sequence: CASSFFGQGTLNTEAFF.

The CDR3 sequence: CASSLGRSNTEAFF. The CDR3, as DNA: TGTGCCAGCAGCTTAGGCAGATCAAACACTGAAGCTTTCTTT. V usage is TRBV7-2 and J usage is TRBJ1-1; D not certain. CDR1 is SGHTA, CDR2 FQGNSA, per germline. Trimming left V 1 base short and J 2 bases short, with 8 bases between. This CDR3 spans 14 amino acids.

This chain connects TRBV19 to TRBJ1-6, with 7 bases fitting TRBD1. The J segment lost 8 bases and the V segment lost 6 bases, leaving 4 bases of the junction unmatched. CDR3 length: 13 residues. Germline V lookup: CDR1 LNHDA, CDR2 SQIVND (reference sequence). This CDR3 reads CASRRGQDSPLHF. DNA of the CDR3: TGTGCCAGTAGGAGGGGGCAAGATTCACCCCTCCACTTT.

This clone showed up just a few times. The rearrangement links TRBV4-2 to TRBJ1-5; D unclear. The CDR3 runs to 13 residues. CDR1 and CDR2 from the germline V gene are LGHNA and YNFKEQ. Trimming shortened V by 0 bases and J by 5 bases, and 5 bases separated the two germline ends. CDR3 coding DNA: TGTGCCAGCAGCCAAGACAAATATCAGCCCCAGCATTTT. The encoded protein is CASSQDKYQPQHF.

The chain joins TRBV27 to TRBJ1-2, with TRBD1 as a possible D gene (5 bases). The ends were cut back, 4 bases at V and 1 base at J, with 16 bases in the middle. Germline CDR1 is MNHEY and CDR2 is SMNVEV (reference sequence). The CDR3 spans 16 residues. CDR3 DNA sequence: TGTGCCAGCAGTTCCCTTTTGGGGGTCGGTAACTATGGCTACACCTTC. Protein product: CASSSLLGVGNYGYTF.

The V call is TRBV28, the J call TRBJ1-5; D remains ambiguous. V was trimmed by 6 bases and J by 0 bases, leaving 15 bases between them. This CDR3 has 16 residues. The germline gives CDR1 MDHEN, CDR2 SYDVKM. The CDR3 loop reads CASSYPDFDSNQPQHF. CDR3 sequence (DNA): TGTGCCAGCAGCTATCCGGACTTTGATAGCAATCAGCCCCAGCATTTT.

The V and J genes are TRBV4-1 and TRBJ2-3; D gene unclear. The CDR3 loop spans 13 amino acids. Germline CDR1 and CDR2: MGHRA and YSYEKL. V lost 3 bases to trimming and J lost 2 bases, with 6 bases between them. The CDR3 protein is CASSHGITDTQYF. CDR3 coding DNA: TGCGCCAGCAGCCATGGGATCACAGATACGCAGTATTTT.

The chain carries TRBV6-5 and TRBJ1-1, with D possibly matching TRBD1 (5 bases). Trimming stripped 2 bases from V and 3 bases from J, with 10 bases between. The CDR3 runs 14 residues. Germline values: CDR1 MNHEY, CDR2 SVGAGI. The CDR3 nucleotides are TGTGCCAGCAGTTACACAGGAGGGGACACTGAAGCTTTCTTT. Protein: CASSYTGGDTEAFF.

This chain uses TRBV19 with TRBJ2-5; D unclear. The CDR3 runs to 13 residues. V gave up 3 bases and J gave up 3 bases, with 8 bases separating them. CDR1 and CDR2 (germline): LNHDA, SQIVND (reference sequence). CDR3 in amino acids: CASSIWAEETQYF. CDR3 DNA sequence: TGTGCCAGTAGTATTTGGGCTGAAGAGACCCAGTACTTC. Full variable domain (missing parts from reference TRBV19 and TRBJ2-5): DGGITQSPKYLFRKEGQNVTLSCEQNLNHDAMYWYRQDPGQGLRLIYYSQIVNDFQKGDIAEGYSVSREKKESFPLTVTSAQKNPTAFYLCASSIWAEETQYFGPGTRLLVL.

The DNA for the CDR3 is TGTGCCAGCAGCTTGGCCCCGCGGGGAGAGGAAAAACTGTTTTTT. It is translated as CASSLAPRGEEKLFF. The J gene is TRBJ1-4, the V gene TRBV5-5; D remains unclear. The CDR3 extends over 15 amino acids. Trimming removed 0 bases at V and 8 bases at J, with 14 bases between. The germline V gene encodes CDR1 SGHKS and CDR2 YYEKEE (reference sequence).

This clone appeared a few times. The chain employs TRBV28 and TRBJ1-2; TRBD1 might be the D (5 bases). V was pared by 7 bases and J by 1 base, with 13 bases between. Per germline, CDR1 MDHEN and CDR2 SYDVKM. This CDR3 has 14 residues. The CDR3 spells CASKGFGFNYGYTF. The CDR3 coding sequence is TGTGCCAGCAAGGGGTTTGGGTTTAACTATGGCTACACCTTC.

The gene calls are TRBV6-6 and TRBJ2-3; maybe TRBD2 (5 bases). The CDR3 is 14 amino acids. V dropped 2 bases and J dropped 6 bases, with 12 bases sitting between them. The germline CDR1 and CDR2 sequences are MNHNY and SVGAGI (reference sequence). The CDR3 loop is CASSYGGPVDTQYF. CDR3 coding DNA: TGTGCCAGCAGTTACGGCGGGCCAGTGGATACGCAGTATTTT.